This note documents a single T cell receptor beta chain sequence. In the authors' methods: Amplification of reference gene primers was used by the study to estimate nucleated cell counts. Data came from immunoSEQ multiplex PCR; TCRdb stores just in-frame clones and leaves some out. V and J calls and clone size follow that table, whereas D and trimming were derived from the DNA. Among some 110,000 clones listed, 65% to 80% were seen once. The sample is drawn from a study of blood T cell repertoires in COVID-19. As for the study in general: In each case, the material was cDNA or gDNA derived from T cells, B-cell-depleted T cells, or PBMCs.

Germline V gene lookup returns CDR1 SGHVS and CDR2 FQNEAQ. The CDR3 has 15 amino acids. The germline V and J ends were trimmed by 2 bases and 5 bases, with 16 bases remaining between them. The material sequenced was peripheral blood. The TCR sequence derives from an older man with acute or convalescent COVID-19. This sequence joins TRBV7-8 and TRBJ2-7, with D tentatively TRBD1 (5 bases). CDR3 region: CASSLRPQGGHEQYF. The DNA for the CDR3 is TGTGCCAGCAGCTTACGTCCGCAGGGTGGACACGAGCAGTACTTC.